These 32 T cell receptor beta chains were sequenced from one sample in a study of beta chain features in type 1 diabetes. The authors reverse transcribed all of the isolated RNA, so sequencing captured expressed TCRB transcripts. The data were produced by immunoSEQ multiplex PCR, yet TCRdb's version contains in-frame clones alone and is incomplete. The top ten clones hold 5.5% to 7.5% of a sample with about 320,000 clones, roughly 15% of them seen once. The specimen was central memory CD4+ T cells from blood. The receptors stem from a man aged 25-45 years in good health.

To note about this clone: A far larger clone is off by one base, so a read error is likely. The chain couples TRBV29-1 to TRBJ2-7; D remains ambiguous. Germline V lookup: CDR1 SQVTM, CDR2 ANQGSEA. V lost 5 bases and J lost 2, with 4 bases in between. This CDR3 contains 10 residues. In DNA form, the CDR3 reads TGCAGCGTTAGCACCTACGAGCAGTACGTC. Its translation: CSVSTYEQYV.

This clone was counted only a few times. As DNA, the CDR3 is TGTGCCAGCAGCGTAGACGCAACTACGCAGTATTTT. Its translation: CASSVDATTQYF. V usage is TRBV9 and J usage is TRBJ2-3; no firm D call. The CDR3 spans 12 residues. Trimming stripped 0 bases from V and 8 bases from J, with 7 bases between. The V gene's germline CDR1 is SGDLS and CDR2 YYNGEE.

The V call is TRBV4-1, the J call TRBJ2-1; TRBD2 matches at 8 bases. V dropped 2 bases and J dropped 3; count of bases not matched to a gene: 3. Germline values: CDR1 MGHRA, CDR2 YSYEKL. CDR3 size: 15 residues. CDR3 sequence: CASSQSSGSYNEQFF. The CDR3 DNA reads TGCGCCAGCAGCCAATCCAGCGGGAGCTACAATGAGCAGTTCTTC.

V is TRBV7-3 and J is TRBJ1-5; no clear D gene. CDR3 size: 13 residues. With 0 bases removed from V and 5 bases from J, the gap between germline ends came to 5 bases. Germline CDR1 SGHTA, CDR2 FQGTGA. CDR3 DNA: TGTGCCAGCAGCTTAACATTGGATCAGCCCCAGCATTTT. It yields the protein CASSLTLDQPQHF.

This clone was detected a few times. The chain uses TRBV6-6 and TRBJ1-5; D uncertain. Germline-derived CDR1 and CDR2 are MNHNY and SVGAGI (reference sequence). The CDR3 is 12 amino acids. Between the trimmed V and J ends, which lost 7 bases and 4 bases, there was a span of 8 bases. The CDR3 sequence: CASKAENQPQHF. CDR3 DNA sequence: TGTGCCAGCAAGGCGGAGAATCAGCCCCAGCATTTT.

The CDR3 nucleotides read TGTGCCAGCAGCGGGGTGGCTGAGTCGGATACGCAGTATTTT. As protein: CASSGVAESDTQYF. The chain couples TRBV11-2 to TRBJ2-3; no firm D call. CDR1 and CDR2 (germline): SGHAT, FQNNGV. V was clipped by 5 bases and J by 6 bases, with 15 bases between them. The CDR3 has 14 amino acids. Combining the CDR3 with reference TRBV11-2 and TRBJ2-3 gives the whole variable domain EAGVAQSPRYKIIEKRQSVAFWCNPISGHATLYWYQQILGQGPKLLIQFQNNGVVDDSQLPKDRFSAERLKGVDSTLKIQPAKLEDSAVYLCASSGVAESDTQYFGPGTRLTVL.

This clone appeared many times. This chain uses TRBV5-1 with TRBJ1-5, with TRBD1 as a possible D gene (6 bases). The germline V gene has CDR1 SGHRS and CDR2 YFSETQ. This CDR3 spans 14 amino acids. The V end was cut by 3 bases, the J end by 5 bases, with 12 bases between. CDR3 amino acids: CASSSGQRDQPQHF. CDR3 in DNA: TGCGCCAGCAGCTCCGGACAGCGTGATCAGCCCCAGCATTTT.

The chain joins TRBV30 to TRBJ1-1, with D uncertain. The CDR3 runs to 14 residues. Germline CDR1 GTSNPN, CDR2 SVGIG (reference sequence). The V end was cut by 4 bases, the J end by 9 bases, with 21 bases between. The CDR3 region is CAWTTGKQIEKAFF. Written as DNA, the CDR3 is TGTGCCTGGACCACCGGGAAGCAAATAGAAAAAGCTTTCTTT.

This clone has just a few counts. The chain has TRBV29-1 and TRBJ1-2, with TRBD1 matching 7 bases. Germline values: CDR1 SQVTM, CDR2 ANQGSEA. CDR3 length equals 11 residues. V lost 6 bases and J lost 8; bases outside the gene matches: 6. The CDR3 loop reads CSVDGTAGYTF. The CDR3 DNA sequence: TGCAGCGTCGACGGGACAGCAGGCTACACCTTC.

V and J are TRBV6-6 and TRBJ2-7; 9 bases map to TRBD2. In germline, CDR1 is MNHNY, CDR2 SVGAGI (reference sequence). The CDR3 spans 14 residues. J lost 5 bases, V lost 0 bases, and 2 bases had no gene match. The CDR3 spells CASSYSGLANEQYV. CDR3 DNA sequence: TGTGCCAGCAGTTACTCGGGACTAGCTAACGAGCAGTACGTC.

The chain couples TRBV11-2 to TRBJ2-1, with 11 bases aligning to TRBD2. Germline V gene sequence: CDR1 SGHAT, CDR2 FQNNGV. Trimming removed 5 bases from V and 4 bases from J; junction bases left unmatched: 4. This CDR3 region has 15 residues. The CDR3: CASSPGTSGYNEQFF. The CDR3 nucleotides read TGTGCCAGCAGCCCCGGGACTAGCGGTTACAATGAGCAGTTCTTC. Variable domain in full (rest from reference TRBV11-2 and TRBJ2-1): EAGVAQSPRYKIIEKRQSVAFWCNPISGHATLYWYQQILGQGPKLLIQFQNNGVVDDSQLPKDRFSAERLKGVDSTLKIQPAKLEDSAVYLCASSPGTSGYNEQFFGPGTRLTVL.

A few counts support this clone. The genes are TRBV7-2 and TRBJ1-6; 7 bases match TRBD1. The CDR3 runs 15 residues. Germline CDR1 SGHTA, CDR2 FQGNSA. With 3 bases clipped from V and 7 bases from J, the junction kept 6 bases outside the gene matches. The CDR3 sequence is CASSFRGDGNSPLHF. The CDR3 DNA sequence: TGTGCCAGCAGCTTCAGGGGGGACGGAAATTCACCCCTCCACTTT.

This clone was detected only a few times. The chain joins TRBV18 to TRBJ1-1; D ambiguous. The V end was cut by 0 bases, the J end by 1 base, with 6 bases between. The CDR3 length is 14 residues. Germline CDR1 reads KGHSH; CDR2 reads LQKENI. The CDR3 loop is CASSPPATNTEAFF. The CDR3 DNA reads TGTGCCAGCTCACCACCGGCAACGAACACTGAAGCTTTCTTT.

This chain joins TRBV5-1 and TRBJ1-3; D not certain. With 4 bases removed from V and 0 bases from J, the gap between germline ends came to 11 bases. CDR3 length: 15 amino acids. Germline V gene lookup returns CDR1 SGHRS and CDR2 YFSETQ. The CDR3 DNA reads TGCGCCAGCAGCATGGACGCGAGCTCTGGAAACACCATATATTTT. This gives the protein CASSMDASSGNTIYF.

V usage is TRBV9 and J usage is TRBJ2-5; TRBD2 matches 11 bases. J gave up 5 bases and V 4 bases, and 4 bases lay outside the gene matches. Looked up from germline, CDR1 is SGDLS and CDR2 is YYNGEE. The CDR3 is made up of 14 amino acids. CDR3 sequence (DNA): TGTGCCAGCAGCCCCCGGACTAGCGGGGAGACCCAGTACTTC. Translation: CASSPRTSGETQYF.

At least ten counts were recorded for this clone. Here the CDR3 reads CASSLGTEAFF. CDR3 coding DNA: TGTGCCAGCAGCTTAGGGACTGAAGCTTTCTTT. This chain uses TRBV13 with TRBJ1-1; D unresolved. V was trimmed by 0 bases and J by 5 bases, leaving 1 base between them. Germline V CDR1 and CDR2: PRHDT, FYEKMQ (reference sequence). CDR3 size: 11 residues.

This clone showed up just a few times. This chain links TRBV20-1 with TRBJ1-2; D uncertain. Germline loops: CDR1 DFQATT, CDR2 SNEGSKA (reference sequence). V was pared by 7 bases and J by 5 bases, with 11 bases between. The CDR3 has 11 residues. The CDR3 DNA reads TGCAGTGTGAGGCAGACTTATGGCTACACCTTC. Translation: CSVRQTYGYTF.

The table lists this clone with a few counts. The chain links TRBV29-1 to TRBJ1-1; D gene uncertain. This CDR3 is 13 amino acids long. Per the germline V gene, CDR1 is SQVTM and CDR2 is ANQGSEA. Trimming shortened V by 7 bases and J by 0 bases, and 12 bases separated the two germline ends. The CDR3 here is CSARHGMNTEAFF. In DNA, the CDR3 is TGCAGCGCCCGACACGGAATGAACACTGAAGCTTTCTTT.

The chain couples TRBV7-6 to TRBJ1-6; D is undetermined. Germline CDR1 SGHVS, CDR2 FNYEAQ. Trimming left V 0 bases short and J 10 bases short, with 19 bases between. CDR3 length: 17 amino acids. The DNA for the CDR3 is TGTGCCAGCAGCTTAGCAATGGGTGGGAGTCAGCACTCACCCCTCCACTTT. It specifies CASSLAMGGSQHSPLHF.

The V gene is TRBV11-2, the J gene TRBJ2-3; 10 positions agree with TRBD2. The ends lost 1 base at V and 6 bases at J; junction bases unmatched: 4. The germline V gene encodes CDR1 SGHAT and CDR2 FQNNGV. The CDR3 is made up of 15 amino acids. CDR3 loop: CASSLAGSGRDTQYF. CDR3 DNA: TGTGCCAGCAGCTTAGCGGGTAGCGGGAGGGATACGCAGTATTTT.

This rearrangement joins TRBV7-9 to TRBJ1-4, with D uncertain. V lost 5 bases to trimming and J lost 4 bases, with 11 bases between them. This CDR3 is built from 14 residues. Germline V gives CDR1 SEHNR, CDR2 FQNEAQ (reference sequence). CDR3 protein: CASSPGKLNEKLFF. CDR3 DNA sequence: TGTGCCAGCAGCCCCGGAAAACTTAATGAAAAACTGTTTTTT.

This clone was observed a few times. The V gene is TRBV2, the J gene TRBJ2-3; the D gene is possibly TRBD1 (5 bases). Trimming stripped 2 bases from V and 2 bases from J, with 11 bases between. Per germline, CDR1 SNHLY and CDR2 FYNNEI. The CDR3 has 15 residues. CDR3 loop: CASSENQGITDTQYF. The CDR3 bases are TGTGCCAGCAGTGAAAATCAGGGAATCACAGATACGCAGTATTTT.

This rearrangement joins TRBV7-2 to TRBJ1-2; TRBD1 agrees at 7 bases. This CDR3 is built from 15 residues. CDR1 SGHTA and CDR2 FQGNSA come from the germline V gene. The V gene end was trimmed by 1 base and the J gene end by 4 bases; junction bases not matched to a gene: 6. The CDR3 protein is CASSLEGGQLYGYTF. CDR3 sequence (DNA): TGTGCCAGCAGCTTAGAGGGGGGACAGCTCTATGGCTACACCTTC.

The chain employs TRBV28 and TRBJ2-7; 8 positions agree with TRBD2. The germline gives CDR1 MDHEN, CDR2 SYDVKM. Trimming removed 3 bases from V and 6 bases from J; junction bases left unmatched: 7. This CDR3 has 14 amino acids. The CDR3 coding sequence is TGTGCCAGCAGTTTCCACGGGAGGGCCCTCGAGCAGTACGTC. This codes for CASSFHGRALEQYV.

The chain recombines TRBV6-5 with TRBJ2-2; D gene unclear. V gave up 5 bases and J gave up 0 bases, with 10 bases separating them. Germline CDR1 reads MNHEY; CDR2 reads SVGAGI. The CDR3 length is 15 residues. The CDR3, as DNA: TGTGCCAGCAGTATCACACTCTCGAACACCGGGGAGCTGTTTTTT. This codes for CASSITLSNTGELFF.

The CDR3 loop reads CAWSAGGPEAFF. The CDR3 nucleotides read TGTGCCTGGAGCGCAGGGGGCCCTGAAGCTTTCTTT. The chain employs TRBV30 and TRBJ1-1; TRBD1 matches 8 bases. Germline V gives CDR1 GTSNPN, CDR2 SVGIG (reference sequence). The V segment lost 3 bases and the J segment 6 bases; nucleotides outside the gene matches: 3. This CDR3 is 12 amino acids long.

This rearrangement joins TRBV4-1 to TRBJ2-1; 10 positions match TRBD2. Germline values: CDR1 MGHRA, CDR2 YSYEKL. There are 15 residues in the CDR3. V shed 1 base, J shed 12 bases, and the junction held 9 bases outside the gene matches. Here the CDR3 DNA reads TGCGCCAGCAGCCAAGGATCTAGCGGGGGCCCGACGCAGTTCTTC. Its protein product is CASSQGSSGGPTQFF.

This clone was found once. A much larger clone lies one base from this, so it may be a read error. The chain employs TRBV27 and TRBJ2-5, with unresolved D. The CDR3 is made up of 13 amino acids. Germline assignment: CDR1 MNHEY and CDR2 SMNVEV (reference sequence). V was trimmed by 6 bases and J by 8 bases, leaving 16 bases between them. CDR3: CASSQRDPGTQYF. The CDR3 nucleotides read TGTGCCAGCAGCCAACGAGACCCAGGAACCCAGTACTTC.

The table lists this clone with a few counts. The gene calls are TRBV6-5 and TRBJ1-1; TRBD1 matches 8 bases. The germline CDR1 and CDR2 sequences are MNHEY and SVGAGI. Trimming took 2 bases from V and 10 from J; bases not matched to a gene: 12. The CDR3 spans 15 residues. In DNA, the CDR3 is TGTGCCAGCAGTTACAGGGAGACAGGGGCTCAAATAGCTTTCTTT. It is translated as CASSYRETGAQIAFF.

This CDR3 is CASSPALSTGELFF. The CDR3, as DNA: TGTGCCAGCAGCCCCGCCCTCTCCACCGGGGAGCTGTTTTTT. The rearrangement joins TRBV11-2 to TRBJ2-2; D not resolved. V gave up 5 bases and J gave up 4 bases, with 11 bases separating them. The CDR3 has 14 amino acids. CDR1 is SGHAT, CDR2 FQNNGV, per germline. The complete variable domain, with remaining parts taken from reference TRBV11-2 and TRBJ2-2, reads EAGVAQSPRYKIIEKRQSVAFWCNPISGHATLYWYQQILGQGPKLLIQFQNNGVVDDSQLPKDRFSAERLKGVDSTLKIQPAKLEDSAVYLCASSPALSTGELFFGEGSRLTVL.

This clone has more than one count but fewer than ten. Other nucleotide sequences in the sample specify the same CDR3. DNA for the CDR3: TGTGCCAGCAGCGTAGACACAAGCTATGGCTACACCTTC. Translation: CASSVDTSYGYTF. This chain connects TRBV9 to TRBJ1-2; D gene unclear. The germline CDR1 and CDR2 sequences are SGDLS and YYNGEE. Trimming pared 0 bases from V and 4 bases from J, leaving 7 bases between. The CDR3 is 13 residues long.

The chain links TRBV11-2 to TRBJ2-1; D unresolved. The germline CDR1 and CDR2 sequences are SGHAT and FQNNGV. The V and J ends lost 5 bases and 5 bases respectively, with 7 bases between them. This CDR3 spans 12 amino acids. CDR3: CASSQEHNEQFF. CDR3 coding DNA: TGTGCCAGCAGCCAGGAACACAATGAGCAGTTCTTC.